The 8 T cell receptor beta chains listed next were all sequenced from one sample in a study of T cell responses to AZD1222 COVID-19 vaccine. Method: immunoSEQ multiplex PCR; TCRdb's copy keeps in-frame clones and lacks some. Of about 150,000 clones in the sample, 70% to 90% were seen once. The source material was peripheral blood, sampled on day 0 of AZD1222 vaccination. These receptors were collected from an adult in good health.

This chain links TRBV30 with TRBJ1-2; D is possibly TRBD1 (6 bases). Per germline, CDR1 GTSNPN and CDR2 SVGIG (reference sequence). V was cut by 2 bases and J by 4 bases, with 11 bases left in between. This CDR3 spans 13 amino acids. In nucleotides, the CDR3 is TGTGCCTGGAGTATGAGGGGGGTCTATGGCTACACCTTC. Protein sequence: CAWSMRGVYGYTF.

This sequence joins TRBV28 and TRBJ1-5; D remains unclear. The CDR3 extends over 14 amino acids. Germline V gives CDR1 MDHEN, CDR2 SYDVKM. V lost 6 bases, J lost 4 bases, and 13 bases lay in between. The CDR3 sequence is CASSQRVLNQPQHF. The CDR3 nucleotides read TGTGCCAGCAGCCAAAGGGTACTAAATCAGCCCCAGCATTTT.

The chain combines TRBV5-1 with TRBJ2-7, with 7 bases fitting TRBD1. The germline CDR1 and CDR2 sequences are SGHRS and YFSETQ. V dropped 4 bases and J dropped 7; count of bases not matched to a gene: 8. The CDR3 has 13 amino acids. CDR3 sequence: CASSPDRVGEQYF. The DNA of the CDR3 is TGCGCCAGCAGCCCTGACAGGGTGGGAGAGCAGTACTTC.

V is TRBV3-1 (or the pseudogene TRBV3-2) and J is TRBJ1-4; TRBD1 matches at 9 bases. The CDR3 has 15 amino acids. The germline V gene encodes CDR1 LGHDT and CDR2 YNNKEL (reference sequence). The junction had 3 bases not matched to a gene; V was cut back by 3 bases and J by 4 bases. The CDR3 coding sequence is TGTGCCAGCAGCCACCGGGACAGGGATAATGAAAAACTGTTTTTT. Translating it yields CASSHRDRDNEKLFF.

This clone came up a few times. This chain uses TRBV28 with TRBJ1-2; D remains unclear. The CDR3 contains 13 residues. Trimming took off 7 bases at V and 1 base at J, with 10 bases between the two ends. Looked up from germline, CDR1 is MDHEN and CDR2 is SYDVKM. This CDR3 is CASIPRNNYGYTF. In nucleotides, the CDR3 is TGTGCCAGCATCCCCAGGAATAACTATGGCTACACCTTC.

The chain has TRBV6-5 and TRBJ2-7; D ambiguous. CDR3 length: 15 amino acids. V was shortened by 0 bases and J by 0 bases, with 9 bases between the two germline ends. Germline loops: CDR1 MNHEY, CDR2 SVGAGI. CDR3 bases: TGTGCCAGCAGTTACTCGAAAACGGCCTCCTACGAGCAGTACTTC. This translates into CASSYSKTASYEQYF.

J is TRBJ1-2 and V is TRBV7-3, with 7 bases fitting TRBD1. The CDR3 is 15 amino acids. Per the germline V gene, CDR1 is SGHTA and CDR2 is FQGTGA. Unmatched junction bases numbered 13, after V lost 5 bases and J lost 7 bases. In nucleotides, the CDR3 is TGTGCCAGCAGCGCCCTAACAGGGGAGCGTAGTGGCTACACCTTC. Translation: CASSALTGERSGYTF.

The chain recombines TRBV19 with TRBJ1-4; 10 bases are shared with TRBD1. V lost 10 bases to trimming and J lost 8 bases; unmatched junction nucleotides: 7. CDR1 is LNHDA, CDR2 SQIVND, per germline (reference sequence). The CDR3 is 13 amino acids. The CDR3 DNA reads TGTGCCACCCGGGACAGGGGTCAGGAAAAACTGTTTTTT. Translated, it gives CATRDRGQEKLFF.